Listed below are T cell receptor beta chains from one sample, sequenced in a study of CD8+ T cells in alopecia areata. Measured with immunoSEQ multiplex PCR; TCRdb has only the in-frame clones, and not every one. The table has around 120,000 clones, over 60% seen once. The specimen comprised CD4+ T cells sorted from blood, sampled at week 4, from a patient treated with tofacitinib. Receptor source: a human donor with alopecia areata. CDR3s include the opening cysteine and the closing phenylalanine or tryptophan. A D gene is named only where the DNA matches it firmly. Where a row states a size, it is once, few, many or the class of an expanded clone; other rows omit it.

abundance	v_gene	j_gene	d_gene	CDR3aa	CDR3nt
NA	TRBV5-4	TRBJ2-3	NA	CASTSGGRFLTDTQYF	TGTGCCAGCACCTCCGGGGGGCGTTTCCTCACAGATACGCAGTATTTT
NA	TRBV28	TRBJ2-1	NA	CASSLSQGRSEQFF	TGTGCCAGCAGTTTATCACAGGGTCGTAGTGAGCAGTTCTTC
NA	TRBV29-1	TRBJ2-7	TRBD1	CSVGQGGEQYF	TGCAGCGTTGGACAGGGGGGCGAGCAGTACTTC
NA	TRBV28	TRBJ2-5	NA	CASKTGVRGQETQYF	TGTGCCAGCAAAACGGGGGTTAGGGGCCAAGAGACCCAGTACTTC
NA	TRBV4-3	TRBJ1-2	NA	CASSQDWQGYTF	TGCGCCAGCAGCCAAGATTGGCAGGGCTACACCTTC
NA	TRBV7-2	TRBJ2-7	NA	CASSLRVTLLYEQYF	TGTGCCAGCAGCTTACGGGTGACCCTACTCTACGAGCAGTACTTC
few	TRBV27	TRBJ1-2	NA	CASSARKEARLGRSLTDGYTF	TGTGCCAGCAGTGCCAGAAAGGAAGCCCGCCTGGGCAGGAGTTTAACTGATGGCTACACCTTC
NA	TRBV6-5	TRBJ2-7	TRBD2	CASSAPGLVGEQYF	TGTGCCAGCAGTGCACCGGGACTAGTTGGGGAGCAGTACTTC
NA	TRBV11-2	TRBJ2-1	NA	CASSWGLRRVGEQFF	TGTGCCAGCAGTTGGGGACTTCGGCGGGTGGGGGAGCAGTTCTTC
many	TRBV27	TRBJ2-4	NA	CASSSLAKNIQYF	TGTGCCAGCAGTAGTTTAGCCAAAAACATTCAGTACTTC
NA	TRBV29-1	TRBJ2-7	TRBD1	CSVVPGQGGNEQYF	TGCAGCGTTGTACCGGGACAGGGCGGTAACGAGCAGTACTTC
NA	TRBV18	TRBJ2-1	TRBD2	CASHQSGGSYNEQFF	TGTGCCAGCCATCAGTCGGGGGGCTCCTACAATGAGCAGTTCTTC
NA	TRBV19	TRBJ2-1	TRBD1	CASSVLGQGDEQFF	TGTGCCAGTAGTGTCTTAGGACAGGGTGATGAGCAGTTCTTC
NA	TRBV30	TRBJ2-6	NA	CAWMRGGISGANVLTF	TGTGCCTGGATGAGAGGGGGAATCTCTGGGGCCAACGTCCTGACTTTC
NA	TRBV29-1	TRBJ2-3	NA	CSVYLGNTQYF	TGCAGCGTTTATCTAGGGAATACGCAGTATTTT
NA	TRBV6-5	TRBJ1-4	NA	CASSYSSLATNEKLFF	TGTGCCAGCAGTTACTCTTCCCTCGCAACTAATGAAAAACTGTTTTTT
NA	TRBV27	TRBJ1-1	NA	CASSFDSLNTEAFF	TGTGCCAGCAGTTTCGACAGCCTGAACACTGAAGCTTTCTTT
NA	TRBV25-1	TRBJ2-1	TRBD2	CASSDPGLAGSEQFF	TGTGCCAGCAGTGATCCGGGGCTAGCGGGAAGTGAGCAGTTCTTC
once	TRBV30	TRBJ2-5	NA	CAWSMGFLETQYF	TGTGCCTGGAGTATGGGGTTCTTGGAGACCCAGTACTTC
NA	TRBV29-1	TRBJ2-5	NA	CSVDRGGQETQYF	TGCAGCGTTGATCGAGGGGGCCAAGAGACCCAGTACTTC
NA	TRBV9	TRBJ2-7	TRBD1	CASSNTGGYEQYF	TGTGCCAGCAGCAATACAGGGGGGTACGAGCAGTACTTC
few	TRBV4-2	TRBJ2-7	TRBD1	CASSQEGQGIFEQYF	TGTGCCAGCAGCCAAGAGGGACAGGGGATATTCGAGCAGTACTTC
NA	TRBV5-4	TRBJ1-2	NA	CASSPQGSNYGYTF	TGTGCCAGCAGCCCGCAGGGGTCTAACTATGGCTACACCTTC
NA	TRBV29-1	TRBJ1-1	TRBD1	CSVTGGWNTEAFF	TGCAGCGTAACAGGGGGATGGAACACTGAAGCTTTCTTT
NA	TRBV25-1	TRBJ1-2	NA	CASGVSPYGYTF	TGTGCCAGCGGGGTCAGCCCCTATGGCTACACCTTC
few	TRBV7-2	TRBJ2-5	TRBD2	CASSLREGQETQYF	TGTGCCAGCAGCTTACGGGAGGGCCAAGAGACCCAGTACTTC
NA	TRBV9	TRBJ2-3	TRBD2	CASRPGLAGTDTQYF	TGTGCCAGCAGGCCCGGACTAGCGGGCACAGATACGCAGTATTTT
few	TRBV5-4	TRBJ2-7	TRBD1	CASSWGQGSYEQYF	TGTGCCAGCAGCTGGGGACAGGGCTCCTACGAGCAGTACTTC
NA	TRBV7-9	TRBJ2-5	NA	CASSPTENQETQYF	TGTGCCAGCAGTCCGACAGAAAACCAAGAGACCCAGTACTTC
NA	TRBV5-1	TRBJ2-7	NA	CASSLDYEQYF	TGCGCCAGCAGCCTAGACTACGAGCAGTACTTC
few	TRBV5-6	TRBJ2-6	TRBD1	CASSSTGTGANVLTF	TGTGCCAGCAGCTCGACAGGGACTGGGGCCAACGTCCTGACTTTC
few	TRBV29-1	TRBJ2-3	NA	CSVERGTDTQYF	TGCAGCGTTGAGCGTGGCACAGATACGCAGTATTTT
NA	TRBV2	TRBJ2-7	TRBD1	CATGQGFEQYF	TGTGCCACTGGACAGGGGTTCGAGCAGTACTTC
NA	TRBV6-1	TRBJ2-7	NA	CASSDWGATTYEQYF	TGTGCCAGCAGTGACTGGGGGGCGACAACCTACGAGCAGTACTTC
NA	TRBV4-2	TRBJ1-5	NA	CASSPNSREGKAGQPQHF	TGTGCCAGCAGCCCCAATTCGAGGGAAGGGAAAGCAGGTCAGCCCCAGCATTTT
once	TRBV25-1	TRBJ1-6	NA	CASSEYGIAPLHF	TGTGCCAGCAGTGAGTATGGGATTGCACCCCTCCACTTT
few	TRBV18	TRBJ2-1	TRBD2	CASSPTGLAGENEQFF	TGTGCCAGCTCACCTACCGGACTAGCGGGAGAAAATGAGCAGTTCTTC
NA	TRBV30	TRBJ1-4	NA	CAWSTGSEKLFF	TGTGCCTGGAGTACAGGGAGTGAAAAACTGTTTTTT
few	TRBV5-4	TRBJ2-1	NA	CASSLLRRTDFLDPYNEQFF	TGTGCCAGCAGCTTGCTCAGACGTACGGACTTTTTAGATCCCTACAATGAGCAGTTCTTC
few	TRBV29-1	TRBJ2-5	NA	CSVAVSHTETQYF	TGCAGCGTTGCCGTCTCCCACACGGAGACCCAGTACTTC
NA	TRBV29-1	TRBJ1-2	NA	CSDWKRLDGYTF	TGCAGCGATTGGAAGCGGCTGGATGGCTACACCTTC